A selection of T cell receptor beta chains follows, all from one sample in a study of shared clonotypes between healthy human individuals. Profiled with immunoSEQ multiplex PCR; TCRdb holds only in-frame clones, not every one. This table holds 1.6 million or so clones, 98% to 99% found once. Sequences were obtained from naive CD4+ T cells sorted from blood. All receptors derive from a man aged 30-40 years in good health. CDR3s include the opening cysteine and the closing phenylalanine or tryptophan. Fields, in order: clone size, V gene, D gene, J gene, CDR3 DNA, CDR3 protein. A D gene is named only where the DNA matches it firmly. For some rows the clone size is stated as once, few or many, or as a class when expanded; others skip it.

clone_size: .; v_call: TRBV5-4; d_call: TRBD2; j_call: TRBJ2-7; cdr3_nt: TGTGCCAGCAGCTCAGGACTAGCCCACGAGCAGTACTTC; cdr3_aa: CASSSGLAHEQYF
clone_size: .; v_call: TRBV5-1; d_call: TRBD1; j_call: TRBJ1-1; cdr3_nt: TGCGCCAGCAGCATTCAGGGGGCGCGACCTGCTTTCTTT; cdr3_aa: CASSIQGARPAFF
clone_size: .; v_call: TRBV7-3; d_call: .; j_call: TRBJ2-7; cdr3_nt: TGTGCCAGCAGCTTAACCCCGGGCGACGAGCAGTACTTC; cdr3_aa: CASSLTPGDEQYF
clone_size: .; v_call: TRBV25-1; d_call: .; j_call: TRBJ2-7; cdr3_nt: TGTGCCAGCAGTGCCGTAACATCTTACTACGAGCAGTACTTC; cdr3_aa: CASSAVTSYYEQYF
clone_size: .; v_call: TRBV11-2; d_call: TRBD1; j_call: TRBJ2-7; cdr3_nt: TGTGCCAGCAGCCTCCCGGTCGGACAGGGGGCTTACGAGCAGTACTTC; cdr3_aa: CASSLPVGQGAYEQYF
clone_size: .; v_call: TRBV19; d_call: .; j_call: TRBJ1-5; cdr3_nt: TGTGCCAGTAGATTCGGGGGAAATAGCAATCAGCCCCAGCATTTT; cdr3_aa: CASRFGGNSNQPQHF
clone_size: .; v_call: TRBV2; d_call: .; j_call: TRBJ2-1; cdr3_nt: TGTGCCAGCAGAGTTGCCGGGGCTACTTACAATGAGCAGTTCTTC; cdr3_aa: CASRVAGATYNEQFF
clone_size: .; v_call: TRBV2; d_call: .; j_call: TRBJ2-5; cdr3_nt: TGTGCCAGCAATCGCGTCCCGCTCGAGACCCAGTACTTC; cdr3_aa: CASNRVPLETQYF
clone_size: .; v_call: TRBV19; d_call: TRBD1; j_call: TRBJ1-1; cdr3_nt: TGTGCCAGTAGTAAGGGACAGGTCGCTGAAGCTTTCTTT; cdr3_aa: CASSKGQVAEAFF
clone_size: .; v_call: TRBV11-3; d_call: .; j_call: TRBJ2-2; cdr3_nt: TGTGCCAGCAGCTTTGGCAGGGCCAACACCGGGGAGCTGTTTTTT; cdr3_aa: CASSFGRANTGELFF
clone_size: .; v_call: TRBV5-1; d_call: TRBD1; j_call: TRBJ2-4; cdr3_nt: TGCGCCAGCAGCGCCCGATCCGGGACAGGGGGAAAAAACATTCAGTACTTC; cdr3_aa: CASSARSGTGGKNIQYF
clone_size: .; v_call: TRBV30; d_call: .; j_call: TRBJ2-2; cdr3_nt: TGTGCCTGGAGTGACACCGGGGAGCTGTTTTTT; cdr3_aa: CAWSDTGELFF
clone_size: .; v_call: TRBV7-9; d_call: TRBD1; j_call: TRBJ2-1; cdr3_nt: TGTGCCAGCACCTTGACAGGGGCGACCAATGAGCAGTTCTTC; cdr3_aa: CASTLTGATNEQFF
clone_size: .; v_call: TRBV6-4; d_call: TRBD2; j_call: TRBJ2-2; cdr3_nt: TGTGCCAGCAGTGCCCCCGGGACTAGTCACACCGGGGAGCTGTTTTTT; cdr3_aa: CASSAPGTSHTGELFF
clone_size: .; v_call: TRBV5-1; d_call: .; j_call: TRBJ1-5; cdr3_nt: TGCGCCAGCAGCTTGGGGACACCCACCAATCAGCCCCAGCATTTT; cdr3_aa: CASSLGTPTNQPQHF
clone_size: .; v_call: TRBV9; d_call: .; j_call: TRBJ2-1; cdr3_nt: TGTGCCAGCAGCGGCCGGAGCGGCAGCTCCTACAATGAGCAGTTCTTC; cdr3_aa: CASSGRSGSSYNEQFF
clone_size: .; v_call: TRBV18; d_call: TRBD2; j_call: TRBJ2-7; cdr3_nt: TGTGCCAGCTCACCTCCGGGACTAGCGGATTACGAGCAGTACTTC; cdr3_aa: CASSPPGLADYEQYF
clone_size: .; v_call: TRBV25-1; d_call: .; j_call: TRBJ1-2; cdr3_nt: TGTGCCAGCAGTGGGGAGGGTACGAGCTACACCTTC; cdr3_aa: CASSGEGTSYTF
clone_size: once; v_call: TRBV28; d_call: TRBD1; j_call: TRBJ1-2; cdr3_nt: TGTGCCAGCCTGTTAGACAGGGGCGTCAGCTATGGCTACACCTTC; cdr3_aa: CASLLDRGVSYGYTF
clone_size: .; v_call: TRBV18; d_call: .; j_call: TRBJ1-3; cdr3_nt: TGTGCCAGCTCACCACAGGTCGGCAGCTCTGGAAACACCATATATTTT; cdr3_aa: CASSPQVGSSGNTIYF
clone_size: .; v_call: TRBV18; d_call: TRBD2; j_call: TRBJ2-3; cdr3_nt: TGTGCCAGCTCACGAAGACTAGCGGGGAGGGCAGATACGCAGTATTTT; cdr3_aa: CASSRRLAGRADTQYF
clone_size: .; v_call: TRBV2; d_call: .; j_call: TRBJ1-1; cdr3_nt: TGTGCCAGCATGATAAGGGAGGGAACTGAAGCTTTCTTT; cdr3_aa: CASMIREGTEAFF
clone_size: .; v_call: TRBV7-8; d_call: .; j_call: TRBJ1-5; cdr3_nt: TGTGCCAGCAGCTTAGATTTGGGCAATCAGCCCCAGCATTTT; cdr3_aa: CASSLDLGNQPQHF
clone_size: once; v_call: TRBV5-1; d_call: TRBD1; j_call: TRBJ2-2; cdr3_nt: TGCGCCAGCAGCTTGGTTGGACAGGGCACCGGGGAGCTGTTTTTT; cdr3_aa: CASSLVGQGTGELFF
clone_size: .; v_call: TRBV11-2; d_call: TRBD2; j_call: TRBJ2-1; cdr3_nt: TGTGCCAGCAGCGAGTTAGCGGGAGGGCCATACGGTGAGCAGTTCTTC; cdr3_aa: CASSELAGGPYGEQFF
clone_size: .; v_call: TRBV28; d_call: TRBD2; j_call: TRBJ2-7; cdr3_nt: TGTGCCAGCAGTTTCCAGCGGGACCAGGGCGGCTCCTACGAGCAGTACTTC; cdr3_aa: CASSFQRDQGGSYEQYF
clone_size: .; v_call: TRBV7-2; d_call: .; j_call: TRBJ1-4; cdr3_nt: TGTGCCAGCAGCGGACGACAGGCCTTAAAACTGTTTTTT; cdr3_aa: CASSGRQALKLFF
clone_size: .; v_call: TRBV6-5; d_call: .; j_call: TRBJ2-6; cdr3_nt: TGTGCCAGCAGGGACTTCGCCGGGGCCAACGTCCTGACTTTC; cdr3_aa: CASRDFAGANVLTF
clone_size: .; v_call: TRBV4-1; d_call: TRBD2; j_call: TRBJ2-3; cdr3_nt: TGCGCCAGCAGCCAAATCCCTAGCGGGATCGATACGCAGTATTTT; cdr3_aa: CASSQIPSGIDTQYF
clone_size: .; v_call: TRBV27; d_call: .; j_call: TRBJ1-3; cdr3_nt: TGTGCCAGCAGCCGACAGACTGGAAACACCATATATTTT; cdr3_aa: CASSRQTGNTIYF
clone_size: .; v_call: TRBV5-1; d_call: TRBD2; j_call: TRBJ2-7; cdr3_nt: TGCGCCAGCAGCTCCGGCGGGAGTGCCTCCCACGAGCAGTACTTC; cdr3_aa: CASSSGGSASHEQYF
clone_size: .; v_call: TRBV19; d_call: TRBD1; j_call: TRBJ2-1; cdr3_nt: TGTGCCAGTAGCCCGGGACAGGTAAATGAGCAGTTCTTC; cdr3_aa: CASSPGQVNEQFF
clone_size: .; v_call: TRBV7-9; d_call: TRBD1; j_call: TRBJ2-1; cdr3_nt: TGTGCCAGCAGCCGGGACAGGACCCACTACAATGAGCAGTTCTTC; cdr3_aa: CASSRDRTHYNEQFF
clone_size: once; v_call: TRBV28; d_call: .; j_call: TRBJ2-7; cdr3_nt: TGTGCCAGCAGCTCGGACAGTTCCTACGAGCAGTACTTC; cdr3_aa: CASSSDSSYEQYF
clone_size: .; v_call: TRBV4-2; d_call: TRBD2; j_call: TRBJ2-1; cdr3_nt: TGTGCCAGCAGCCAAGAGGGGACTAGCGGTTTCCGGCATGAGCAGTTCTTC; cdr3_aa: CASSQEGTSGFRHEQFF
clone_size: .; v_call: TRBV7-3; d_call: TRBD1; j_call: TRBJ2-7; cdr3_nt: TGTGCCAGCAGCTTTTCAGGGGGAAGTCCCTACGAGCAGTACTTC; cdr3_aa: CASSFSGGSPYEQYF
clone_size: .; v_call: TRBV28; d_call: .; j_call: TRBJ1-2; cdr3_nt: TGTGCCAGCCGGGACCTTAACTATGGCTACACCTTC; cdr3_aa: CASRDLNYGYTF
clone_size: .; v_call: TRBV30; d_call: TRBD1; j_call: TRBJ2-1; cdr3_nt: TGTGCCTGGAGTGTAGGGCAGGGGGTCCGCGAGCAGTTCTTC; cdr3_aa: CAWSVGQGVREQFF
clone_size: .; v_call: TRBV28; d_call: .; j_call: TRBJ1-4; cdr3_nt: TGTGCCAGCGGGAGGAAGGGCCGGAATGAAAAACTGTTTTTT; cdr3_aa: CASGRKGRNEKLFF
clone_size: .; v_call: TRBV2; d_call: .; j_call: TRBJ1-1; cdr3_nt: TGTGCCAGCAGTTTGGTGGTTGGTAGGGGAACGAACACTGAAGCTTTCTTT; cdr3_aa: CASSLVVGRGTNTEAFF
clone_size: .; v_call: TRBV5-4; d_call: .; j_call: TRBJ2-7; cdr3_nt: TGTGCCAGCAGTTCCCGGGACTCGTCTATGAGGGAGTACTTC; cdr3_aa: CASSSRDSSMREYF
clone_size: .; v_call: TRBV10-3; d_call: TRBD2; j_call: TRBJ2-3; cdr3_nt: TGTGCCATCAGTGGTGGGGGGGGCACAGATACGCAGTATTTT; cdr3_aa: CAISGGGGTDTQYF
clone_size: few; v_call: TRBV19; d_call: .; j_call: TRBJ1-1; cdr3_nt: TGTGCCAGTAGTAGCGGCATGGCCACTGAAGCTTTCTTT; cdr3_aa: CASSSGMATEAFF
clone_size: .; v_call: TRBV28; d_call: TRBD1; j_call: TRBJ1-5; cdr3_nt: TGTGCCAGCAACATTCCACAGGGGGTAAATCAGCCCCAGCATTTT; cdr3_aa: CASNIPQGVNQPQHF
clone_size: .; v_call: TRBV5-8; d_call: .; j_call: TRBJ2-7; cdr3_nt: TGTGCCAGCAGCCACCCTAGCTCCTACGAGCAGTACTTC; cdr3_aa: CASSHPSSYEQYF
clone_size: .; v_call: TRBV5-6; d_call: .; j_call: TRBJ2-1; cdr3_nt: TGTGCCAGCAGCTTAGGCGGGTTGGTTACCTACAATGAGCAGTTCTTC; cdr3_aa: CASSLGGLVTYNEQFF
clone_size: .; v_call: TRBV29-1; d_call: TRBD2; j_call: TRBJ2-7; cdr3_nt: TGCAGCATAGGACTAGCCTCCTACGAGCAGTACTTC; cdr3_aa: CSIGLASYEQYF
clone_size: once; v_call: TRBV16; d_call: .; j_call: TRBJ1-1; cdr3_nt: TGTGCCAGTTTGATAGCACCGGGGAACACTGAAGCTTTCTTT; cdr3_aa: CASLIAPGNTEAFF
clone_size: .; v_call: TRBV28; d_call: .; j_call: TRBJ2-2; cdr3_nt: TGTGCCAGCAGTTTCCGCTCGCGTACCGGGGAGCTGTTTTTT; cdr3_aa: CASSFRSRTGELFF
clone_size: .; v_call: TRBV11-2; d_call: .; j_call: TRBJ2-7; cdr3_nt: TGTGCCAGCAGCCGCGACAGCTCCTACGAGCAGTACTTC; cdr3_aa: CASSRDSSYEQYF
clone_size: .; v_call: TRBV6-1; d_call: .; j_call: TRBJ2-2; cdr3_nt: TGTGCCACCGGGACATTGCCCGGGGAGCTGTTTTTT; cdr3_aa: CATGTLPGELFF
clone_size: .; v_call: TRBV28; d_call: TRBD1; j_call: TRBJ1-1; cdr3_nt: TGTGCCAGCAGTAGACAGGGGGGTAAGACTGAAGCTTTCTTT; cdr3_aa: CASSRQGGKTEAFF
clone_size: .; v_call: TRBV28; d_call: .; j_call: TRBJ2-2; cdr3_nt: TGTGCCAGCAGTCCCCCAGGGGCCGACCGGGAGCTGTTTTTT; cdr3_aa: CASSPPGADRELFF